This paragraph covers one T cell receptor beta chain sequence. The sample comes from a study of OX40 agonist ivuxolimab in advanced cancers. Germline-derived CDR1 and CDR2 are MNHEY and SVGAGI. Trimming shortened V by 7 bases and J by 2 bases, and 15 bases separated the two germline ends. The CDR3 is 14 residues long. Generated by immunoSEQ multiplex PCR, the TCRdb table keeps only in-frame clones and is missing some. The sample consists of 46,000 or so clones, roughly 90% of them appearing once. The chain is built from TRBV6-5 and TRBJ2-7; D unclear. The origin of this receptor is an adult with an advanced solid tumor such as melanoma, head and neck, liver or kidney cancer. Sequenced material: CD4+ or CD8+ T cells sorted from blood, taken in a trial of the OX40 agonist ivuxolimab. The CDR3 DNA reads as TGTGCCAGCAATTCCCCCGACACACCCTACGAGCAGTACTTC. Translating gives CASNSPDTPYEQYF.